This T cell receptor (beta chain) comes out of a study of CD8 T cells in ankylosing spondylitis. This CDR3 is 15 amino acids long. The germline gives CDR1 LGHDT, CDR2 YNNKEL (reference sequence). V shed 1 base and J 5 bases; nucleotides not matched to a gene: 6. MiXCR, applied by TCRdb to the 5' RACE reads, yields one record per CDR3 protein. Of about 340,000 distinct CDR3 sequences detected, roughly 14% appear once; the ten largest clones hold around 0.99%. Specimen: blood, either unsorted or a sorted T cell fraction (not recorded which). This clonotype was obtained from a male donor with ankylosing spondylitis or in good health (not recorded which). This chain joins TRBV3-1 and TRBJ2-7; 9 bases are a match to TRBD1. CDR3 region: CASSQGPGTGNEQYF. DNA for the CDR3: TGTGCCAGCAGCCAAGGACCCGGGACAGGGAACGAGCAGTACTTC.